The entry below gives a single T cell receptor beta chain sequence along with its context. Its antigen is still unknown. The PCR had 60 Vbeta and 13 Jbeta primers. Using immunoSEQ multiplex PCR, the repertoire was profiled, and TCRdb retains in-frame clones only, with some absent. In total, the table holds approximately 120,000 clones. This sample was included in a study of cytomegalovirus exposure and HLA in healthy donors. Points from the study as a whole: Later analysis demonstrated an association between a missense DCLRE1C variant and TCR beta V- and J-gene trimming. Some 17,000 TCR beta sequences were associated with HLA alleles at 0.05 false discovery rate in a later analysis. Overall, around 160 TCR beta chains were annotated as cytomegalovirus-associated.

From germline, CDR1 is LNHDA and CDR2 SQIVND (reference sequence). Between the trimmed V and J ends, which lost 5 bases and 4 bases, there was a span of 15 bases. The CDR3 is 15 residues long. This chain links TRBV19 with TRBJ1-5; tentative D call: TRBD1 (5 bases). Sequencing was performed on PBMCs. This clonotype was obtained from a middle-aged man in good health and CMV-seronegative. Here the CDR3 reads CASSFRDSGNQPQHF. In DNA, the CDR3 is TGTGCCAGTAGTTTCCGAGACAGCGGGAATCAGCCCCAGCATTTT. The variable domain in full, completed from reference TRBV19 and TRBJ1-5, reads DGGITQSPKYLFRKEGQNVTLSCEQNLNHDAMYWYRQDPGQGLRLIYYSQIVNDFQKGDIAEGYSVSREKKESFPLTVTSAQKNPTAFYLCASSFRDSGNQPQHFGDGTRLSIL.